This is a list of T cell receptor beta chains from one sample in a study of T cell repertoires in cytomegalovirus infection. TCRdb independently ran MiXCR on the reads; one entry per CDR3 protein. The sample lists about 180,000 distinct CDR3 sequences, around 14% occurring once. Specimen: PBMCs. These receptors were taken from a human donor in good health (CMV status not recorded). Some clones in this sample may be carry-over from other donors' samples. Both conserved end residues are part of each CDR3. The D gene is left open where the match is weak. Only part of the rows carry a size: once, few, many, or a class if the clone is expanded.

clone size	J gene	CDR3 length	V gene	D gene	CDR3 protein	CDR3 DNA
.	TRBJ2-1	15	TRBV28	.	CASRKGGSYYNEQFF	TGTGCCAGCAGAAAAGGGGGTTCGTACTACAATGAGCAGTTCTTC
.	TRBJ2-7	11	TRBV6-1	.	CASSVLDEQYF	TGTGCCAGCAGTGTTTTGGACGAGCAGTACTTC
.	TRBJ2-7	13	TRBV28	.	CASSRGGDYEQYF	TGTGCCAGCAGTCGCGGGGGCGACTACGAGCAGTACTTC
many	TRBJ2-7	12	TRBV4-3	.	CASSQDTGEQYF	TGCGCCAGCAGCCAAGATACTGGCGAGCAGTACTTC
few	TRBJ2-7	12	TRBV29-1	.	CSVAGTTYEQYF	TGCAGCGTCGCCGGGACAACCTACGAGCAGTACTTC
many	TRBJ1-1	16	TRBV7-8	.	CASSSGGGRFYTEAFF	TGTGCCAGCAGCTCCGGCGGGGGGCGCTTCTACACTGAAGCTTTCTTT
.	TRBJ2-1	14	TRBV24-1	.	CATSDLGEYNEQFF	TGTGCCACCAGTGATTTAGGAGAGTACAATGAGCAGTTCTTC
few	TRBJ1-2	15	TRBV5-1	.	CASRTLSPFNYGYTF	TGCGCCAGCAGGACCCTGAGTCCCTTTAACTATGGCTACACCTTC
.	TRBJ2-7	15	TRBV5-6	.	CASSKGRWGDLQQYF	TGTGCCAGCAGCAAAGGTAGGTGGGGAGACCTCCAGCAGTACTTC
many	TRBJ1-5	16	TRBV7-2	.	CASSPGLGAFNQPQHF	TGTGCCAGCAGCCCGGGATTGGGGGCCTTCAATCAGCCCCAGCATTTT
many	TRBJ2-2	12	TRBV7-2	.	CASSPSTGELFF	TGTGCCAGCAGCCCAAGCACCGGGGAGCTGTTTTTT
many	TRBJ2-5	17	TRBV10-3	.	CAISESSGVPSQETQYF	TGTGCCATCAGTGAGTCATCCGGGGTCCCTTCCCAAGAGACCCAGTACTTC
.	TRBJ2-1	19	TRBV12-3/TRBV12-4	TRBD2	CASSWTGLAGGGTLNEQFF	TGTGCCAGCAGCTGGACGGGACTAGCGGGGGGGGGGACGCTGAATGAGCAGTTCTTC
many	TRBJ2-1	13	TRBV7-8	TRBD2	CASSPGLAGERFF	TGTGCCAGCAGCCCAGGACTAGCGGGAGAGAGGTTCTTC
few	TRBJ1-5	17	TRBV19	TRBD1	CASSKDRGDVGYQPQHF	TGTGCCAGTAGTAAGGACAGGGGAGATGTCGGCTATCAGCCCCAGCATTTT
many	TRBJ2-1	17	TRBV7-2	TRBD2	CASSLAGGGISYNEQFF	TGTGCCAGCAGCTTAGCGGGCGGGGGGATCTCCTACAATGAGCAGTTCTTC
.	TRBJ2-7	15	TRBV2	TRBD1	CASSEGTGVAYEQYF	TGTGCCAGCAGTGAAGGGACAGGGGTCGCCTACGAGCAGTACTTC
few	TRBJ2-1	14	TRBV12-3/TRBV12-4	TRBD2	CASSSREGQNEQFF	TGTGCCAGCAGTTCTCGGGAGGGCCAGAATGAGCAGTTCTTC
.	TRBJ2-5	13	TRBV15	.	CATSRGLRETQYF	TGTGCCACCAGCAGAGGACTCAGGGAGACCCAGTACTTC
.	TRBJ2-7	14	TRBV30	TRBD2	CAWRLAGERGEQYF	TGTGCCTGGAGACTAGCGGGAGAGAGGGGCGAGCAGTACTTC
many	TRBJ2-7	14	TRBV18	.	CASSPIKGSYEQYF	TGTGCCAGCTCACCCATTAAGGGATCCTACGAGCAGTACTTC
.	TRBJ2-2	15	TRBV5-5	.	CASSFGRGSDGELFF	TGTGCCAGCAGCTTCGGTAGGGGTTCGGACGGGGAGCTGTTTTTT
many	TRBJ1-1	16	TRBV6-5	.	CASSYSRDWGYTEAFF	TGTGCCAGCAGTTACTCGCGGGATTGGGGGTACACTGAAGCTTTCTTT
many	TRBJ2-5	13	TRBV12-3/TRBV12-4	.	CASSPDTRETQYF	TGTGCCAGCAGTCCTGACACTCGGGAGACCCAGTACTTC
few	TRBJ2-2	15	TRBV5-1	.	CASSWQGPNTGELFF	TGCGCCAGCAGCTGGCAGGGACCGAACACCGGGGAGCTGTTTTTT
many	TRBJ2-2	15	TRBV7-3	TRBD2	CASSLGAGGTGELFF	TGTGCCAGCAGCTTGGGAGCGGGAGGAACCGGGGAGCTGTTTTTT
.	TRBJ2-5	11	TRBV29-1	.	CSVSPGETQYF	TGCAGCGTTAGCCCGGGGGAGACCCAGTACTTC
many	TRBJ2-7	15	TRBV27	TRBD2	CASRTSGRSSYEQYF	TGTGCCAGCCGGACTAGCGGGCGTAGCTCCTACGAGCAGTACTTC
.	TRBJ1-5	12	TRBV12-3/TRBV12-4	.	CASRLANQPQHF	TGTGCCAGCCGGCTAGCGAACCAGCCCCAGCATTTT
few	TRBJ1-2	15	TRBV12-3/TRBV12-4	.	CASSPGTTILYGYTF	TGTGCCAGCAGTCCAGGGACAACGATTCTCTATGGCTACACCTTC
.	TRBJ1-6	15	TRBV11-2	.	CASSPSSSPISPLHF	TGTGCCAGCAGCCCGTCGTCCAGTCCTATTTCACCCCTCCACTTT
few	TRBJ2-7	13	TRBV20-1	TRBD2	CSAPGAGVDEQYF	TGCAGTGCCCCGGGAGCGGGAGTTGACGAGCAGTACTTC
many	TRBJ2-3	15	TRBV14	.	CASSQWGTHTDTQYF	TGTGCCAGCAGCCAATGGGGGACCCACACAGATACGCAGTATTTT